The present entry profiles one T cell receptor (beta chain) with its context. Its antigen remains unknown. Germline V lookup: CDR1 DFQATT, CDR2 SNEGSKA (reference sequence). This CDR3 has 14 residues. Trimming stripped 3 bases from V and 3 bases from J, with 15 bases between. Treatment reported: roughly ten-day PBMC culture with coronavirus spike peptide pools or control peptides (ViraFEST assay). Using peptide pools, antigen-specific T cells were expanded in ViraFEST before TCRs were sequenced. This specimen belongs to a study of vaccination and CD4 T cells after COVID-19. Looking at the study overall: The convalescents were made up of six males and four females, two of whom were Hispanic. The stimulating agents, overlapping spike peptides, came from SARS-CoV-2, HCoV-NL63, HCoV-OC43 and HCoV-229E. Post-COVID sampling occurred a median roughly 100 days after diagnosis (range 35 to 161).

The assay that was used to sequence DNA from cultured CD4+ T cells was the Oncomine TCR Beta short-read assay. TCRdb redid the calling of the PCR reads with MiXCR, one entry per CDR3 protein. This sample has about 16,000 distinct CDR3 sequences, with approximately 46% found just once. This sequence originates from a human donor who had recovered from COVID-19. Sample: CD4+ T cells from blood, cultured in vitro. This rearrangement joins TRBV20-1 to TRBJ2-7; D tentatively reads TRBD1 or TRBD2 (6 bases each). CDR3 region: CSARFLGGNYEQYF. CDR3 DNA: TGCAGTGCTAGGTTCTTGGGGGGCAACTACGAGCAGTACTTC.